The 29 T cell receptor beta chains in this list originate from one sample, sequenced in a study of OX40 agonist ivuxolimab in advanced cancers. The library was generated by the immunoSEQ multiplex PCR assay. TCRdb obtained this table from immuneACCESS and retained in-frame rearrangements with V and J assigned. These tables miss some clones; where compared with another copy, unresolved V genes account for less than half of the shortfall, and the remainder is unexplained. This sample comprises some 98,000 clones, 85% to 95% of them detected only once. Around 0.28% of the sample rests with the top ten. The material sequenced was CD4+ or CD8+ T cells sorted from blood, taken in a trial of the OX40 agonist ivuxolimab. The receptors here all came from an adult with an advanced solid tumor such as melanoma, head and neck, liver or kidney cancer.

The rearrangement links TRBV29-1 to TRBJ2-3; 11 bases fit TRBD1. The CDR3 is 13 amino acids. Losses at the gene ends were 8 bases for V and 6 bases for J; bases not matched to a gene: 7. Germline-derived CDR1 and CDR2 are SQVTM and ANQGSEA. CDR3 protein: CSSAGTGGDTQYF. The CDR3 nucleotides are TGCAGCTCCGCCGGGACAGGGGGGGATACGCAGTATTTT.

The DNA for the CDR3 is TGTGCCACCAGCAGACGGTCAAGAGACTACGAGCAGTACTTC. This gives the protein CATSRRSRDYEQYF. V and J are TRBV15 and TRBJ2-7; unclear D gene. V lost 2 bases and J 3 bases, leaving 11 bases between the germline ends. Per germline, CDR1 LNHNV and CDR2 YYDKDF (reference sequence). The CDR3 sequence is 14 residues long. Drawing the rest from reference TRBV15 and TRBJ2-7, the complete variable domain is DAMVIQNPRYQVTQFGKPVTLSCSQTLNHNVMYWYQQKSSQAPKLLFHYYDKDFNNEADTPDNFQSRRPNTSFCFLDIRSPGLGDTAMYLCATSRRSRDYEQYFGPGTRLTVT.

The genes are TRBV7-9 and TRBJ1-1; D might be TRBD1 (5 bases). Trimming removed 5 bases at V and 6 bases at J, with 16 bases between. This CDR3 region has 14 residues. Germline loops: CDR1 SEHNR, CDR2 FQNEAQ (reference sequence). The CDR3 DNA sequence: TGTGCCAGCAGCCCGGGACTCTCATCCCCTGAAGCTTTCTTT. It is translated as CASSPGLSSPEAFF.

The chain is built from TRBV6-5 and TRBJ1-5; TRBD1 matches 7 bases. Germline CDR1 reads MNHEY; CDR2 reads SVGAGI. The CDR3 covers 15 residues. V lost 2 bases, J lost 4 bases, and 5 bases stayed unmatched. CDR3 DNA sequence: TGTGCCAGCAGTTACACCTACAGGGGAAATCAGCCCCAGCATTTT. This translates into CASSYTYRGNQPQHF.

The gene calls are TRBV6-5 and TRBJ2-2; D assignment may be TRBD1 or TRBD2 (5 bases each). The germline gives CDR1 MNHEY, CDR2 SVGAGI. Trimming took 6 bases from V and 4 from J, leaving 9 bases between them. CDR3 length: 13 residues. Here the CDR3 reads CASRRGVTGELFF. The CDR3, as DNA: TGTGCCAGCAGGAGGGGCGTCACCGGGGAGCTGTTTTTT.

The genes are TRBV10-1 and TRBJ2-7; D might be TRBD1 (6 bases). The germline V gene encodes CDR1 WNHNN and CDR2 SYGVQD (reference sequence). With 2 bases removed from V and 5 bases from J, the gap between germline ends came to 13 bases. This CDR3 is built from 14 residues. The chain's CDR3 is CASSEGAGAHEQYV. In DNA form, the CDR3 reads TGCGCCAGCAGTGAGGGTGCAGGGGCCCACGAGCAGTACGTC.

CDR3: CASSPPAGRQSTGELFF. In nucleotides, the CDR3 is TGTGCCAGCAGCCCCCCCGCGGGAAGGCAAAGTACCGGGGAGCTGTTTTTT. The chain is built from TRBV7-2 and TRBJ2-2; a possible D gene is TRBD2 (6 bases). The CDR3 extends over 17 amino acids. CDR1 and CDR2 (germline): SGHTA, FQGNSA. V shed 5 bases and J shed 5 bases, with 21 bases lying between them.

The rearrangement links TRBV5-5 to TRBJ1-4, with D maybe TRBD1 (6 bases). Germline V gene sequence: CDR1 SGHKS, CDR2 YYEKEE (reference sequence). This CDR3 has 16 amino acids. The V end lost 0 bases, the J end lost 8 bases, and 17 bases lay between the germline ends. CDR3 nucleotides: TGTGCCAGCAGCTTGGCGTCGGGGGCGCGGGGCGAAAAACTGTTTTTT. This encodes CASSLASGARGEKLFF.

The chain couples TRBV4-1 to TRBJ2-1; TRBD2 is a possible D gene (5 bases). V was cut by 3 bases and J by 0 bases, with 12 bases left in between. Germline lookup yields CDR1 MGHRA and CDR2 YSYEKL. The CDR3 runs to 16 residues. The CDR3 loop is CASSQAGLVSYNEQFF. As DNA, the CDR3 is TGCGCCAGCAGCCAGGCCGGACTGGTCTCCTACAATGAGCAGTTCTTC.

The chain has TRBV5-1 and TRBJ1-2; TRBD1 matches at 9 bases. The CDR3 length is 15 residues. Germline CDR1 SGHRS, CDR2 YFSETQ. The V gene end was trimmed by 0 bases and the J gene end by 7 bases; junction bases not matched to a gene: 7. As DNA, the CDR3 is TGCGCCAGCAGCTTGGTGGGACAGGGTAGAGGTGGCTACACCTTC. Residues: CASSLVGQGRGGYTF.

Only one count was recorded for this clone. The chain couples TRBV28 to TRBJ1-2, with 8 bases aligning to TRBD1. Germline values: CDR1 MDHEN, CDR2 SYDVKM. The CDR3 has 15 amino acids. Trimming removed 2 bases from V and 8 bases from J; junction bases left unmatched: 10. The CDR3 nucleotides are TGTGCCAGCAGTTTAGAGGTCAGGGGGCGTGGAGGCTACACCTTC. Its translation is CASSLEVRGRGGYTF.

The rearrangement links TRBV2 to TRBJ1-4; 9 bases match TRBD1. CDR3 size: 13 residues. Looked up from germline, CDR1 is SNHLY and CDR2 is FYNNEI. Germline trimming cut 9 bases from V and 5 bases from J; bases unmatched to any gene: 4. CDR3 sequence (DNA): TGTGCCAGGGGGGGACAGGGAAATGAAAAACTGTTTTTT. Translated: CARGGQGNEKLFF.

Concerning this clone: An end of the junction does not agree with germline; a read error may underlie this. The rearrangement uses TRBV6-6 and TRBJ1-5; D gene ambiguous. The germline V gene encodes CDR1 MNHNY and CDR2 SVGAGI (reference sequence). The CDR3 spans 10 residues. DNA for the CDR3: TGTGCCAGCAGCACTCAGCCCCAGCATTTT. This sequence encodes CASSTQPQHF.

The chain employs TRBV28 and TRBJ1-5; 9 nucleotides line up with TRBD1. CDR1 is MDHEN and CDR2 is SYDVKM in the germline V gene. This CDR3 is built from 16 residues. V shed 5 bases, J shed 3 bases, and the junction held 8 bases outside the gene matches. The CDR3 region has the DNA TGTGCCAGCAGTCTTTTGGGACAGGGTACCAATCAGCCCCAGCATTTT. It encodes CASSLLGQGTNQPQHF.

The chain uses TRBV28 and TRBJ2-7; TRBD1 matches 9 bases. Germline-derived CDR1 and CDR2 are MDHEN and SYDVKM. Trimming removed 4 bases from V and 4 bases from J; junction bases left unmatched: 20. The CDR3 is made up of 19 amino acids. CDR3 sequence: CASSWPSGTGTNGEYEQYF. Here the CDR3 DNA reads TGTGCCAGCAGTTGGCCCTCCGGGACAGGGACAAACGGAGAGTACGAGCAGTACTTC.

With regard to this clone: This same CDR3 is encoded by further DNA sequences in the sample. CDR3 amino acids: CASKQVPYNSPLHF. DNA for the CDR3: TGTGCCAGCAAGCAGGTTCCCTATAATTCACCCCTCCACTTT. The V call is TRBV6-5, the J call TRBJ1-6, with D unresolved. In germline, CDR1 is MNHEY, CDR2 SVGAGI. This CDR3 contains 14 residues. V lost 7 bases and J lost 2, with 9 bases in between.

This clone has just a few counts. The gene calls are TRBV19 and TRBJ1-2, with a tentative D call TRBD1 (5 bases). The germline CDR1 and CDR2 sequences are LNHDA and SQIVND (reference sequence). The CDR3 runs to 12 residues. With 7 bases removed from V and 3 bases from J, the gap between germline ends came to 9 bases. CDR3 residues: CASKAGYYGYTF. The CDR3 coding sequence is TGTGCCAGTAAAGCAGGGTACTATGGCTACACCTTC.

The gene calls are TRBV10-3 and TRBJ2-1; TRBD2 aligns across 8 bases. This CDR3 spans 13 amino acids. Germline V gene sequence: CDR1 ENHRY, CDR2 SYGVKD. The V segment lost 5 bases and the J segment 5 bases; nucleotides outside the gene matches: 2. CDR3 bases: TGTGCCATCAGTACTAGCGGCGACAATGAGCAGTTCTTC. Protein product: CAISTSGDNEQFF.

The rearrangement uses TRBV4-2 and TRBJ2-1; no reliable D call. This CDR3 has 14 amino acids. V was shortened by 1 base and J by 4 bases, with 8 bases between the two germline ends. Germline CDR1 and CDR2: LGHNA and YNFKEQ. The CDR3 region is CASSQGSDYNEQFF. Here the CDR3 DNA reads TGTGCCAGCAGCCAAGGTTCGGATTACAATGAGCAGTTCTTC.

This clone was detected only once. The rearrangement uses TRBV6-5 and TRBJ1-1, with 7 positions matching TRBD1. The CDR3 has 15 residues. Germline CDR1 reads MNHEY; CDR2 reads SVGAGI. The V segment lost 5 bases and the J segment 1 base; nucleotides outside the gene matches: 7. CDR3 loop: CASSTTGLANTEAFF. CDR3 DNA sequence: TGTGCCAGCAGTACGACAGGGCTCGCGAACACTGAAGCTTTCTTT.

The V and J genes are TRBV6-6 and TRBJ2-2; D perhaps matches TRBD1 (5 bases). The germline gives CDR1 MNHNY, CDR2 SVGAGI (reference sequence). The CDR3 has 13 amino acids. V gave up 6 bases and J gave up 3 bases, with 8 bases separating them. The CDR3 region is CASSRVDTGELFF. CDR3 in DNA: TGTGCCAGCAGCAGGGTGGACACCGGGGAGCTGTTTTTT.

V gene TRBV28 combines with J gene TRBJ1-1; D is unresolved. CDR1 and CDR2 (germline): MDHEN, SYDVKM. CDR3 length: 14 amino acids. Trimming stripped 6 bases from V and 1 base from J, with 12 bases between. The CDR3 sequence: CASSLLSSNTEAFF. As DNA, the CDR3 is TGTGCCAGCAGCCTTTTAAGCTCGAACACTGAAGCTTTCTTT.

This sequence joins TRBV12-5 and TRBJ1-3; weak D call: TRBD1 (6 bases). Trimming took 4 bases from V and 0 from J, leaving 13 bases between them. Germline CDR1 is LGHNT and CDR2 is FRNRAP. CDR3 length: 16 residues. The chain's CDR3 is CASGYRTAFSGNTIYF. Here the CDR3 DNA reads TGTGCTAGTGGTTACAGGACAGCCTTCTCTGGAAACACCATATATTTT.

The chain's CDR3 is CASSLVGTAGANVLTF. The CDR3 coding sequence is TGTGCCAGCTCACTAGTCGGGACGGCTGGGGCCAACGTCCTGACTTTC. The chain has TRBV18 and TRBJ2-6; TRBD1 or TRBD2 may be the D gene (5 bases each). Per germline, CDR1 KGHSH and CDR2 LQKENI. Trimming took 4 bases from V and 2 from J, leaving 12 bases between them. The CDR3 loop spans 16 amino acids.

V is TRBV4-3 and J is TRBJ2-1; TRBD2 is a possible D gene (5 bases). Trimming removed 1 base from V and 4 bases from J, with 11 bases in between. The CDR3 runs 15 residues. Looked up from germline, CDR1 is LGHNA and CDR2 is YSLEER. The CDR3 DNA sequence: TGCGCCAGCAGCCAAGTTTGGGAGATTTACAATGAGCAGTTCTTC. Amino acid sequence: CASSQVWEIYNEQFF.

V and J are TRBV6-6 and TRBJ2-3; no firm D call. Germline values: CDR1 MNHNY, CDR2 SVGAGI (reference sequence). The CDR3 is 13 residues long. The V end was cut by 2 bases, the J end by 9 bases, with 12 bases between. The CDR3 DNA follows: TGTGCCAGCAGTTACCGGTGGGCCGAGACGCAGTATTTT. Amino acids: CASSYRWAETQYF.

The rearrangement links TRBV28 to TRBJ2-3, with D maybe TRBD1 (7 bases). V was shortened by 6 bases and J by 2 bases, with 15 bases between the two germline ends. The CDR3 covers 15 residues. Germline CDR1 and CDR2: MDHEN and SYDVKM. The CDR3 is CASSPAGQYTDTQYF. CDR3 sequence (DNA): TGTGCCAGCAGCCCGGCGGGACAGTACACAGATACGCAGTATTTT.

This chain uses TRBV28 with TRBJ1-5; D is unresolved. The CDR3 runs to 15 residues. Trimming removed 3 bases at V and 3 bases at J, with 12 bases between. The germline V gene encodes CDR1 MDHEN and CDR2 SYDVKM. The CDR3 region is CASSFLGRSNQPQHF. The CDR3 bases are TGTGCCAGCAGTTTTTTGGGCAGATCCAATCAGCCCCAGCATTTT.

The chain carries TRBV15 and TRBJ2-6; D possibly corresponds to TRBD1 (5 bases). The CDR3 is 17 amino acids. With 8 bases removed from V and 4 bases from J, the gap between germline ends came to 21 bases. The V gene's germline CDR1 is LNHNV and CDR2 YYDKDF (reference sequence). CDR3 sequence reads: CATAPTGGRAGANVLTF. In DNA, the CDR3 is TGTGCCACCGCCCCAACAGGCGGTCGGGCCGGGGCCAACGTCCTGACTTTC.